This TCR beta chain was retrieved from a study of OX40 agonist ivuxolimab in advanced cancers. The CDR3 consists of 13 residues. V lost 1 base to trimming and J lost 4 bases; unmatched junction nucleotides: 1. Germline assignment: CDR1 MNHEY and CDR2 SMNVEV (reference sequence). Study results and limitations: At 0.1 to 3.0 mg/kg and by week 6, CD4+ and CD8+ T cells in the blood had expanded clonally.

Individuals having autoimmune disease history or systemic immunosuppression were not enrolled. The protocol was immunoSEQ multiplex PCR, while the TCRdb copy is restricted to in-frame clones and leaves out a portion. The table lists about 77,000 clones, approximately 83% of them singletons, with approximately 0.73% in the top ten. Of note for this clone: Its antigen is unknown.

The sequence derives from an adult with an advanced solid tumor such as melanoma, head and neck, liver or kidney cancer. The chain links TRBV27 to TRBJ2-7, with TRBD1 identical over 7 bases. Sequences were derived from CD4+ or CD8+ T cells sorted from blood, sampled in a trial of the OX40 agonist ivuxolimab. CDR3 residues: CASSLLQGYEQYF. The CDR3 bases are TGTGCCAGCAGTTTATTACAGGGGTACGAGCAGTACTTC.